These T cell receptor beta chains were read from a single sample in a study of spatial heterogeneity in lung cancer. TCRdb re-analysed the 5' RACE reads in MiXCR, keeping a single row per CDR3 protein. Counted here are 45,000 to 50,000 distinct CDR3 sequences, about 11% occurring once; the ten biggest clones make up about 30%. The sequences come from PBMCs, collected at follow-up. The receptors shown here come from a male donor with early-stage non-small cell lung cancer. The CDR3 runs from the conserved cysteine through the conserved F or W. D genes are given only for firm matches. Some rows mark clone size as missing; the rest say once, few, many or name a class of expanded clone.

TRBV20-1	TRBD2	TRBJ2-5	many	CSARKTSGTWETQYF	TGCAGTGCTAGGAAGACTAGCGGGACATGGGAGACCCAGTACTTC
TRBV6-6	NA	TRBJ2-3	many	CASSYPGTPSTDTQYF	TGTGCCAGCAGTTACCCGGGGACACCTAGCACAGATACGCAGTATTTT
TRBV12-3/TRBV12-4	NA	TRBJ1-1	many	CASSVAGSRYTEAFF	TGTGCCAGCAGTGTCGCGGGCTCCAGGTACACTGAAGCTTTCTTT
TRBV5-6	NA	TRBJ2-2	NA	CASSPPGRGTGELFF	TGTGCCAGCAGCCCGCCCGGCCGTGGCACCGGGGAGCTGTTTTTT
TRBV12-3/TRBV12-4	NA	TRBJ2-7	NA	CASSFGDTAYEQYF	TGTGCCAGCAGTTTTGGGGACACCGCCTACGAGCAGTACTTC
TRBV27	NA	TRBJ2-7	many	CASSSSGAGSYEQYF	TGTGCCAGCAGTTCCTCCGGGGCAGGGTCCTACGAGCAGTACTTC
TRBV12-3/TRBV12-4	NA	TRBJ2-3	few	CATSSPYTDTQYF	TGTGCCACCTCTAGCCCATACACAGATACGCAGTATTTT
TRBV12-3/TRBV12-4	NA	TRBJ1-4	NA	CASRRTGEKLFF	TGTGCCAGCAGACGTACGGGGGAAAAACTGTTTTTT
TRBV7-7	NA	TRBJ2-2	few	CASSRGPTGELFF	TGTGCCAGCAGCCGCGGGCCGACCGGGGAGCTGTTTTTT
TRBV11-2	TRBD1	TRBJ1-2	many	CASSSIRSGQGPTSDGYTF	TGTGCCAGCAGCTCTATCCGTTCGGGACAGGGTCCTACGAGCGATGGCTACACCTTC
TRBV7-8	TRBD2	TRBJ2-1	many	CASSYTFSGVSSYNEQFF	TGTGCCAGCAGCTACACCTTTAGCGGGGTCAGCTCCTACAATGAGCAGTTCTTC
TRBV4-3	TRBD1	TRBJ2-3	NA	CASSQERDLRGQDTQYF	TGCGCCAGCAGCCAAGAACGGGATCTGAGGGGGCAAGATACGCAGTATTTT
TRBV6-6	NA	TRBJ2-7	few	CASSSWGLGEQYF	TGTGCCAGCAGTTCGTGGGGGCTCGGGGAGCAGTACTTC
TRBV6-6	TRBD2	TRBJ2-5	NA	CASSWGLHQETQYF	TGTGCCAGCAGTTGGGGACTACACCAAGAGACCCAGTACTTC
TRBV12-3/TRBV12-4	NA	TRBJ2-7	many	CASSGGRGEQYF	TGTGCCAGCAGCGGGGGACGGGGCGAGCAGTACTTC
TRBV6-2/TRBV6-3	TRBD1	TRBJ2-3	many	CASSYPTRGRTDTQYF	TGTGCCAGCAGTTACCCGACGAGGGGGCGAACAGATACGCAGTATTTT
TRBV24-1	NA	TRBJ1-1	many	CATSDKPDRENTEAFF	TGTGCCACCAGTGACAAGCCCGACAGAGAGAACACTGAAGCTTTCTTT
TRBV18	NA	TRBJ2-3	NA	CASSPARGTDTQYF	TGTGCCAGCTCACCGGCCAGGGGCACAGATACGCAGTATTTT
TRBV3-1	NA	TRBJ1-1	few	CASSQFRTEAFF	TGTGCCAGCAGCCAATTTCGCACTGAAGCTTTCTTT
TRBV7-2	NA	TRBJ1-4	NA	CASSLFPGGNEKLFF	TGTGCCAGCAGCTTATTTCCGGGGGGTAATGAAAAACTGTTTTTT
TRBV6-2/TRBV6-3	NA	TRBJ2-1	few	CASNEIAYNEQFF	TGTGCCAGCAATGAGATCGCCTACAATGAGCAGTTCTTC
TRBV19	TRBD2	TRBJ2-5	many	CASSMQRGGVETQYF	TGTGCCAGTAGTATGCAGCGGGGGGGCGTGGAGACCCAGTACTTC
TRBV10-2	NA	TRBJ1-5	many	CASGGGYNQPQHF	TGCGCCAGCGGCGGCGGTTACAATCAGCCCCAGCATTTT
TRBV7-2	TRBD2	TRBJ2-5	NA	CASSLQAGVGETQYF	TGTGCCAGCAGCTTACAAGCGGGAGTAGGAGAGACCCAGTACTTC
TRBV7-2	NA	TRBJ2-6	many	CASRPDSGANVLTF	TGTGCCAGCAGACCGGACTCTGGGGCCAACGTCCTGACTTTC
TRBV5-4	TRBD1	TRBJ1-2	many	CASSFPDRGKHGYTF	TGTGCCAGCAGCTTCCCGGACAGGGGAAAGCACGGCTACACCTTC
TRBV12-3/TRBV12-4	TRBD1	TRBJ1-2	many	CASTPGQGGDGYTF	TGTGCCAGCACCCCCGGACAGGGAGGAGATGGCTACACCTTC
TRBV12-3/TRBV12-4	NA	TRBJ1-2	many	CASTRDRDYGYTF	TGTGCCAGCACCCGGGACCGAGACTATGGCTACACCTTC
TRBV15	TRBD1	TRBJ2-7	few	CATRPGQDPYEQYF	TGTGCCACCAGACCGGGACAGGATCCCTACGAGCAGTACTTC
TRBV20-1	NA	TRBJ1-1	NA	CSAMRGNTEAFF	TGCAGTGCCATGAGGGGGAACACTGAAGCTTTCTTT
TRBV7-3	NA	TRBJ1-1	medium-sized	CASSWTTNTEAFF	TGTGCCAGCAGCTGGACAACGAACACTGAAGCTTTCTTT
TRBV20-1	NA	TRBJ2-5	many	CSASIQETQYF	TGCAGTGCTAGCATTCAAGAGACCCAGTACTTC
TRBV4-2	NA	TRBJ2-7	NA	CASSQEGTRYPSEQYF	TGTGCCAGCAGCCAAGAAGGAACACGATACCCCTCCGAGCAGTACTTC
TRBV19	TRBD1	TRBJ1-4	many	CASSKHPGQDYEKLFF	TGTGCCAGTAGTAAACACCCGGGACAGGATTATGAAAAACTGTTTTTT
TRBV11-1	NA	TRBJ2-7	NA	CASKRPLEYEQYF	TGTGCCAGCAAACGACCATTAGAGTACGAGCAGTACTTC
TRBV5-5	NA	TRBJ2-3	many	CATGVGGQNTQYF	TGTGCCACCGGAGTGGGGGGACAAAATACGCAGTATTTT
TRBV7-2	TRBD2	TRBJ2-3	few	CASSLASGGGADTQYF	TGTGCCAGCAGCTTAGCATCTGGCGGGGGGGCAGATACGCAGTATTTT
TRBV5-5	NA	TRBJ1-2	many	CASTPTKRGNGGIYGYTF	TGTGCCAGCACGCCGACCAAACGGGGAAACGGGGGCATCTATGGCTACACCTTC
TRBV5-1	TRBD1	TRBJ2-7	once	CASSVDRVLYEQYF	TGCGCCAGCAGCGTGGACAGGGTTCTCTACGAGCAGTACTTC
TRBV7-6	NA	TRBJ2-7	few	CASSLNQQITSQYF	TGTGCCAGCAGCTTAAATCAACAGATTACGAGTCAGTACTTC
TRBV2	NA	TRBJ1-2	few	CASTPLADSNYGYTF	TGTGCCAGCACCCCCCTAGCGGATTCTAACTATGGCTACACCTTC
TRBV11-2	NA	TRBJ2-7	many	CASSLGGGYEQYF	TGTGCCAGCAGCTTAGGAGGGGGCTACGAGCAGTACTTC
TRBV5-1	TRBD2	TRBJ2-7	many	CASSAGTSGYEQYF	TGCGCCAGCAGCGCAGGGACTAGCGGATACGAGCAGTACTTC
TRBV25-1	NA	TRBJ2-5	NA	CASSDTGAGRAQTQYF	TGTGCCAGCAGTGACACGGGCGCCGGCCGAGCCCAGACCCAGTACTTC
TRBV24-1	NA	TRBJ2-7	few	CATSAGDGEYF	TGTGCCACCAGTGCTGGAGACGGCGAGTACTTC
TRBV6-2/TRBV6-3	NA	TRBJ2-7	NA	CASSYGGGQGNFYEQYF	TGTGCCAGCAGTTACGGTGGTGGGCAGGGGAACTTCTACGAGCAGTACTTC
TRBV7-2	NA	TRBJ1-6	NA	CASRNGLYPLHF	TGTGCCAGCCGGAACGGTTTATACCCCCTCCACTTT
TRBV28	TRBD1	TRBJ2-7	once	CASSSGQTTYEQYF	TGTGCCAGCAGTTCGGGACAGACAACCTACGAGCAGTACTTC
TRBV5-6	NA	TRBJ1-5	many	CASSLRAGPNQPQHF	TGTGCCAGCAGCTTGCGGGCAGGGCCTAATCAGCCCCAGCATTTT
TRBV3-2	NA	TRBJ1-2	many	CASSQANANYGYTF	TGTGCCAGCAGCCAAGCGAACGCGAACTATGGCTACACCTTC
TRBV20-1	NA	TRBJ2-4	few	CSARGGATPIQYF	TGCAGTGCCAGAGGGGGGGCCACGCCCATTCAGTACTTC
TRBV3-1	NA	TRBJ2-5	few	CASSQDAETQYF	TGTGCCAGCAGCCAAGACGCAGAGACCCAGTACTTC
TRBV7-3	TRBD1	TRBJ1-1	few	CASSSTGGRTEAFF	TGTGCCAGCAGCTCTACAGGGGGCCGCACTGAAGCTTTCTTT